These 23 T cell receptor beta chains came from one sample sequenced in a study of cytomegalovirus exposure and HLA in healthy donors. Vbeta (60) and Jbeta (13) primers were used in the PCR. Data came from immunoSEQ multiplex PCR; TCRdb stores just in-frame clones and leaves some out. The sample records 110,000 to 150,000 clones, roughly 68% being singletons. The sequenced material came from PBMCs. The receptors were sampled from a man aged 60 to 69 in good health and CMV-seronegative.

The rearrangement uses TRBV29-1 and TRBJ2-3, with D tentatively TRBD2 (5 bases). V lost 3 bases and J lost 3, with 10 bases in between. The CDR3 length is 13 residues. Germline loops: CDR1 SQVTM, CDR2 ANQGSEA. CDR3 protein: CSVEAGETDTQYF. The CDR3 coding sequence is TGCAGCGTTGAGGCGGGCGAGACAGATACGCAGTATTTT.

This chain connects TRBV6-4 to TRBJ2-7; 10 bases map to TRBD2. CDR1 and CDR2 (germline): MRHNA, SNTAGT. J gave up 3 bases and V 9 bases, and 11 bases lay outside the gene matches. The CDR3 loop spans 15 amino acids. The CDR3 bases are TGTGCCAGGGTACTTGTGCGGACTAGCGGCTACGAGCAGTACTTC. This gives the protein CARVLVRTSGYEQYF.

This clone was counted between two and nine times. At one boundary the junction diverges from the germline segment, which might be a read error. V usage is TRBV5-4 and J usage is TRBJ2-7, with 10 bases fitting TRBD1. The CDR3 runs 15 residues. Looked up from germline, CDR1 is SGHNT and CDR2 is YYREEE (reference sequence). CDR3 nucleotides: TGCGCCAGCAGCCTAGGGACAGGGGAGTTCCACGAGCAGTACTTC. This gives the protein CASSLGTGEFHEQYF. Full variable domain (missing parts from reference TRBV5-4 and TRBJ2-7): ETGVTQSPTHLIKTRGQQVTLRCSSQSGHNTVSWYQQALGQGPQFIFQYYREEENGRGNFPPRFSGLQFPNYSSELNVNALELDDSALYLCASSLGTGEFHEQYFGPGTRLTVT.

This chain uses TRBV27 with TRBJ1-4; D not certain. Germline V lookup: CDR1 MNHEY, CDR2 SMNVEV (reference sequence). V lost 1 base and J lost 0, with 9 bases in between. The CDR3 has 16 residues. The CDR3, as DNA: TGTGCCAGCAGTTTATTGAATAGAGCAACTAATGAAAAACTGTTTTTT. It translates to CASSLLNRATNEKLFF. The full variable domain, rest sourced from reference TRBV27 and TRBJ1-4, is EAQVTQNPRYLITVTGKKLTVTCSQNMNHEYMSWYRQDPGLGLRQIYYSMNVEVTDKGDVPEGYKVSRKEKRNFPLILESPSPNQTSLYFCASSLLNRATNEKLFFGSGTQLSVL.

The CDR3 DNA is TGCGCCAGCAGCCAAGAGTATGGGACTAGCGGCACCAGGGGAATCCAAGAGACCCAGTACTTC. Translation gives CASSQEYGTSGTRGIQETQYF. V usage is TRBV4-1 and J usage is TRBJ2-5; TRBD2 agrees at 11 bases. This CDR3 contains 21 residues. The V and J ends lost 0 bases and 1 base, in that order; junction bases with no gene match: 16. Germline values: CDR1 MGHRA, CDR2 YSYEKL.

The rearrangement joins TRBV5-1 to TRBJ1-4; TRBD1 aligns across 7 bases. CDR3 length: 13 residues. The germline V gene encodes CDR1 SGHRS and CDR2 YFSETQ. V was clipped by 7 bases and J by 5 bases; unmatched bases: 5. In DNA form, the CDR3 reads TGCGCCAGCGGGGACAGTTCGAATGAAAAACTGTTTTTT. Encoded protein: CASGDSSNEKLFF.

Note on this clone: Other DNA sequences of this sample code for an identical CDR3. J is TRBJ1-1 and V is TRBV4-3; D call uncertain. Between the trimmed V and J ends, which lost 0 bases and 4 bases, there was a span of 6 bases. The CDR3 is made up of 13 amino acids. Germline values: CDR1 LGHNA, CDR2 YSLEER. The CDR3 DNA sequence: TGCGCCAGCAGCCAAGATCAGGCCACTGAAGCTTTCTTT. Translation: CASSQDQATEAFF.

The gene calls are TRBV5-4 and TRBJ2-3, with D unclear. The V gene lost 4 bases and the J gene lost 3 bases, with 3 bases spanning the gap. In germline, CDR1 is SGHNT, CDR2 YYREEE (reference sequence). This CDR3 has 11 residues. CDR3 sequence: CASSLTDTQYF. The CDR3 bases are TGTGCCAGCAGCCTTACAGATACGCAGTATTTT.

The genes are TRBV30 and TRBJ2-7; 10 bases are a match to TRBD1. CDR3 length: 14 residues. The germline V gene encodes CDR1 GTSNPN and CDR2 SVGIG (reference sequence). The trim removed 4 bases at V and 2 bases at J, leaving 5 bases unmatched. CDR3 region: CAWMAGTGAYEQYF. CDR3 DNA: TGTGCCTGGATGGCCGGGACAGGGGCCTACGAGCAGTACTTC. The full variable domain, in which reference TRBV30 and TRBJ2-7 provide the parts outside the CDR3, is SQTIHQWPATLVQPVGSPLSLECTVEGTSNPNLYWYRQAAGRGLQLLFYSVGIGQISSEVPQNLSASRPQDRQFILSSKKLLLSDSGFYLCAWMAGTGAYEQYFGPGTRLTVT.

The V call is TRBV25-1, the J call TRBJ1-4, with 7 bases that match TRBD1. The CDR3 has 15 residues. Per the germline V gene, CDR1 is MGHDK and CDR2 is SYGVNS. Germline trimming cut 0 bases from V and 5 bases from J; bases unmatched to any gene: 3. CDR3 protein: CASSEYSGGNEKLFF. CDR3 bases: TGTGCCAGCAGTGAATACTCAGGGGGGAATGAAAAACTGTTTTTT. Looking up the rest from reference TRBV25-1 and TRBJ1-4 gives the full variable domain: EADIYQTPRYLVIGTGKKITLECSQTMGHDKMYWYQQDPGMELHLIHYSYGVNSTEKGDLSSESTVSRIRTEHFPLTLESARPSHTSQYLCASSEYSGGNEKLFFGSGTQLSVL.

The gene calls are TRBV19 and TRBJ2-7; TRBD2 might be the D (6 bases). There are 16 residues in the CDR3. V lost 5 bases, J lost 0 bases, and 17 bases lay in between. CDR1 LNHDA and CDR2 SQIVND come from the germline V gene (reference sequence). The CDR3 region is CASSSPGLPSSYEQYF. Here the CDR3 DNA reads TGTGCCAGTAGTTCTCCGGGACTCCCGAGCTCCTACGAGCAGTACTTC.

The CDR3 is CASSLSGRAQSNEQFF. In DNA form, the CDR3 reads TGTGCCAGCAGCCTCAGCGGGAGGGCCCAAAGCAATGAGCAGTTCTTC. This chain uses TRBV7-9 with TRBJ2-1, with 10 bases lining up with TRBD2. Germline loops: CDR1 SEHNR, CDR2 FQNEAQ (reference sequence). This CDR3 is 16 amino acids long. The V gene end was trimmed by 5 bases and the J gene end by 6 bases; junction bases not matched to a gene: 10.

This clone was observed a handful of times. This sequence joins TRBV7-9 and TRBJ1-1, with TRBD1 identical over 7 bases. The length of the CDR3 is 14 residues. With 5 bases clipped from V and 7 bases from J, the junction kept 10 bases outside the gene matches. Germline CDR1 and CDR2: SEHNR and FQNEAQ (reference sequence). The CDR3 nucleotides are TGTGCCAGCAGCAAGACAGGGCTTGGGAATGAAGCTTTCTTT. Amino acids: CASSKTGLGNEAFF.

The chain couples TRBV2 to TRBJ2-1; 10 nucleotides align to TRBD2. This CDR3 spans 14 amino acids. J lost 8 bases, V lost 3 bases, and 4 bases had no gene match. Germline-derived CDR1 and CDR2 are SNHLY and FYNNEI. CDR3 DNA: TGTGCCAGCAGTGAGGCTAGCGGGAGTTATGAGCAGTTCTTC. Translation gives CASSEASGSYEQFF.

The J gene is TRBJ2-7, the V gene TRBV7-6; 8 bases match TRBD1. Trimming cost V 0 bases and J 4 bases; bases outside gene matches: 5. The CDR3 sequence is 15 residues long. CDR1 and CDR2 from the germline V gene are SGHVS and FNYEAQ. Written as DNA, the CDR3 is TGTGCCAGCAGCTTAGCGCCGGGACAGGAGTACGAGCAGTACTTC. Translating it yields CASSLAPGQEYEQYF.

This clone showed up just a few times. This sequence joins TRBV6-1 and TRBJ1-1; TRBD1 aligns across 10 bases. Per the germline V gene, CDR1 is MNHNS and CDR2 is SASEGT. The CDR3 spans 15 residues. The V and J ends lost 5 bases and 1 base, in that order; junction bases with no gene match: 4. For the CDR3, the DNA is TGTGCCAGCAGTCCCCGGACAGGGGGGAACACTGAAGCTTTCTTT. Encoded protein: CASSPRTGGNTEAFF.

This rearrangement joins TRBV29-1 to TRBJ2-2; 7 nucleotides line up with TRBD2. CDR1 SQVTM and CDR2 ANQGSEA come from the germline V gene. The CDR3 sequence is 13 residues long. V trimming: 5 bases; J trimming: 1 base; junction bases outside the gene matches: 1. The CDR3 DNA follows: TGCAGCGTTCAGCGGGAGAACACCGGGGAGCTGTTTTTT. This gives the protein CSVQRENTGELFF.

This chain links TRBV5-1 with TRBJ1-1; D possibly corresponds to TRBD1 (5 bases). Germline V gives CDR1 SGHRS, CDR2 YFSETQ. V dropped 1 base and J dropped 4 bases, with 14 bases sitting between them. CDR3 length: 15 amino acids. This chain's CDR3 is CASSLYEGRGTEAFF. Here the CDR3 DNA reads TGCGCCAGCAGCTTGTATGAGGGGAGGGGCACTGAAGCTTTCTTT.

The CDR3 DNA reads as TGCGCCAGCAGTGAGGGACTACTCACCGGGGAGCTGTTTTTT. Protein: CASSEGLLTGELFF. The genes are TRBV10-1 and TRBJ2-2, with D possibly being TRBD2 (6 bases). Germline CDR1 is WNHNN and CDR2 is SYGVQD (reference sequence). The CDR3 contains 14 residues. Trimming took off 2 bases at V and 4 bases at J, with 8 bases between the two ends.

V and J are TRBV29-1 and TRBJ1-1; no definite D call. Germline CDR1 reads SQVTM; CDR2 reads ANQGSEA. CDR3 size: 14 residues. V dropped 7 bases and J dropped 0 bases, with 15 bases sitting between them. The CDR3 spells CSARRYGLNTEAFF. The CDR3 DNA follows: TGCAGCGCGCGTCGTTATGGGCTGAACACTGAAGCTTTCTTT.

The CDR3 DNA reads TGTGCCAGCAGTCAGGACAGGGCTGAAAAACTGTTTTTT. Protein: CASSQDRAEKLFF. The genes are TRBV6-5 and TRBJ1-4; 8 positions agree with TRBD1. The germline V gene has CDR1 MNHEY and CDR2 SVGAGI. CDR3 size: 13 residues. Trimming removed 5 bases from V and 7 bases from J; junction bases left unmatched: 3.

The chain employs TRBV7-8 and TRBJ1-5; maybe TRBD1 (6 bases). V gave up 4 bases and J gave up 2 bases, with 12 bases separating them. CDR3 size: 15 residues. Germline CDR1 is SGHVS and CDR2 is FQNEAQ. In nucleotides, the CDR3 is TGTGCCAGCAGCTCACAGACAGGAGGCAATCAGCCCCAGCATTTT. The encoded protein is CASSSQTGGNQPQHF.

The chain links TRBV5-1 to TRBJ2-3, with D unresolved. Germline assignment: CDR1 SGHRS and CDR2 YFSETQ. The CDR3 length is 12 residues. Deletions cut 5 bases from V and 3 bases from J, with 7 bases between. The CDR3 DNA reads TGCGCCAGCAGACCTGAGACAGATACGCAGTATTTT. The encoded protein is CASRPETDTQYF.